These 22 T cell receptor beta chains were all obtained from the same sample, sequenced in a study of Ad26.COV2.S vaccination and SARS-CoV-2 variants. Produced via immunoSEQ multiplex PCR; TCRdb's table is partial and in-frame only. Of about 400,000 clones in the sample, about 92% were seen once. Treatment reported: over 15 received Ad26.COV2.S at low or high dose, single or two shots; about 5 received placebo; per-sample allocation not given. Day 63 following the first vaccine or placebo injection was when the samples were taken. The sequencing here drew on peripheral blood, taken in a trial of Ad26.COV2.S vaccine versus placebo. All receptors derive from a person between 18 and 59 years old who received the Ad26.COV2.S COVID-19 vaccine or a placebo.

V is TRBV9 and J is TRBJ2-1, with 14 bases identical to TRBD2. The germline gives CDR1 SGDLS, CDR2 YYNGEE. J was trimmed by 6 bases and V by 2 bases; bases with no gene match: 7. This CDR3 has 17 amino acids. The CDR3 loop reads CASSVSATSGGANEQFF. The CDR3 region has the DNA TGTGCCAGCAGCGTGTCCGCGACTAGCGGGGGGGCCAATGAGCAGTTCTTC.

The gene calls are TRBV5-1 and TRBJ2-2; 7 bases agree with TRBD1. The CDR3 sequence is 15 residues long. Germline V CDR1 and CDR2: SGHRS, YFSETQ. With V trimmed by 4 bases and J by 1 base, 4 bases remained unmatched. CDR3 amino acids: CASSRDSRNTGELFF. The DNA of the CDR3 is TGCGCCAGCAGCCGGGACAGCCGGAACACCGGGGAGCTGTTTTTT. The full variable domain, its missing parts supplied by reference TRBV5-1 and TRBJ2-2, is KAGVTQTPRYLIKTRGQQVTLSCSPISGHRSVSWYQQTPGQGLQFLFEYFSETQRNKGNFPGRFSGRQFSNSRSEMNVSTLELGDSALYLCASSRDSRNTGELFFGEGSRLTVL.

The CDR3 coding sequence is TGTGCCAGCAGCTTACGGGACCACAATGAGCAGTTCTTC. Translation: CASSLRDHNEQFF. The J gene is TRBJ2-1, the V gene TRBV7-8; the D call may be TRBD1 or TRBD2 (5 bases each). Trimming took 2 bases from V and 5 from J, leaving 7 bases between them. Germline loops: CDR1 SGHVS, CDR2 FQNEAQ. The CDR3 is 13 residues long.

Points on this clone: Other DNA sequences from this sample encode an identical CDR3 as well. This sequence joins TRBV29-1 and TRBJ1-1; no definite D call. Trimming stripped 4 bases from V and 2 bases from J, with 2 bases between. CDR3 length: 10 amino acids. Germline V gene lookup returns CDR1 SQVTM and CDR2 ANQGSEA. The CDR3 here is CSVGNTEAFF. In nucleotides, the CDR3 is TGCAGCGTTGGAAACACTGAAGCTTTCTTT. Based on the CDR3 plus reference TRBV29-1 and TRBJ1-1, the full variable domain is SAVISQKPSRDICQRGTSLTIQCQVDSQVTMMFWYRQQPGQSLTLIATANQGSEATYESGFVIDKFPISRPNLTFSTLTVSNMSPEDSSIYLCSVGNTEAFFGQGTRLTVV.

The chain employs TRBV6-1 and TRBJ2-1; 8 bases align to TRBD1. V lost 3 bases to trimming and J lost 6 bases; unmatched junction nucleotides: 10. CDR3 length equals 16 residues. Germline V gene data show CDR1 as MNHNS and CDR2 as SASEGT. CDR3 coding DNA: TGTGCCAGCAGTGACGGCCGGGACAGGTGGAGCAATGAGCAGTTCTTC. Translation gives CASSDGRDRWSNEQFF.

The gene calls are TRBV7-2 and TRBJ2-5, with D perhaps TRBD1 (6 bases). V lost 7 bases and J 7 bases, leaving 28 bases between the germline ends. Germline CDR1 SGHTA, CDR2 FQGNSA. This CDR3 is 17 amino acids long. CDR3 sequence: CASTPALLETGSWTQYF. Written as DNA, the CDR3 is TGTGCCAGCACCCCGGCTTTATTAGAAACAGGGTCTTGGACCCAGTACTTC.

This chain connects TRBV7-9 to TRBJ1-2; D perhaps matches TRBD1 (6 bases). Trimming removed 4 bases from V and 6 bases from J, with 18 bases in between. The CDR3 length is 15 residues. Germline V lookup: CDR1 SEHNR, CDR2 FQNEAQ (reference sequence). CDR3 protein: CASSYGQYGMDGYTF. The CDR3 nucleotides are TGTGCCAGCAGCTACGGACAGTACGGAATGGATGGCTACACCTTC.

This chain connects TRBV6-2 or TRBV6-3 to TRBJ1-1, with 11 bases identical to TRBD1. Germline CDR1 is MNHEY and CDR2 is SVGEGT. J gave up 0 bases and V 5 bases, and 14 bases lay outside the gene matches. There are 19 residues in the CDR3. The CDR3 is CASSLHLKGQGELNTEAFF. In DNA form, the CDR3 reads TGTGCCAGCAGTCTACATCTCAAGGGACAGGGGGAGTTGAACACTGAAGCTTTCTTT.

Only one count was recorded for this clone. The gene calls are TRBV2 and TRBJ2-1; 11 nucleotides align to TRBD2. The CDR3 totals 18 residues. CDR1 and CDR2 from the germline V gene are SNHLY and FYNNEI. J gave up 6 bases and V 2 bases, and 12 bases lay outside the gene matches. In DNA form, the CDR3 reads TGTGCCAGCAGTGAAAGGGTAGCGGGGGGGCCAAGGACCAATGAGCAGTTCTTC. Its protein product is CASSERVAGGPRTNEQFF.

This clone was picked up one time. The genes are TRBV7-9 and TRBJ1-4; 7 nucleotides match TRBD1. Trimming cost V 5 bases and J 5 bases; bases outside gene matches: 8. Germline lookup yields CDR1 SEHNR and CDR2 FQNEAQ (reference sequence). The CDR3 length is 15 residues. The CDR3 reads CASSPRQGPNEKLFF. The CDR3 DNA reads TGTGCCAGCAGCCCTCGACAGGGCCCAAATGAAAAACTGTTTTTT.

The V gene is TRBV6-8, the J gene TRBJ1-5, with D possibly being TRBD1 (6 bases). The CDR3 consists of 12 residues. Trimming stripped 5 bases from V and 7 bases from J, with 9 bases between. Germline lookup yields CDR1 MNHGY and CDR2 SAAAGT. The CDR3 sequence is CASSPTGQPQHF. DNA of the CDR3: TGTGCCAGCAGTCCGACAGGACAGCCCCAGCATTTT.

The chain combines TRBV6-1 with TRBJ2-7; D ambiguous. The CDR3 length is 14 residues. V gave up 3 bases and J gave up 2 bases, with 11 bases separating them. The germline V gene encodes CDR1 MNHNS and CDR2 SASEGT. Here the CDR3 DNA reads TGTGCCAGCAGTGATTCCGCCAGCACCTACGAGCAGTACTTC. Amino acid sequence: CASSDSASTYEQYF.

V usage is TRBV27 and J usage is TRBJ2-7, with 10 bases fitting TRBD1. This CDR3 spans 14 amino acids. Germline CDR1 and CDR2: MNHEY and SMNVEV (reference sequence). With V trimmed by 3 bases and J by 3 bases, 2 bases remained unmatched. The CDR3 here is CASSLTGGSYEQYF. The CDR3 DNA reads as TGTGCCAGCAGTTTGACAGGGGGCAGCTACGAGCAGTACTTC.

CDR3 loop: CATRDIRGEKLFF. DNA for the CDR3: TGCGCCACCCGGGACATCCGAGGTGAAAAACTGTTTTTT. The chain links TRBV10-2 to TRBJ1-4, with a possible D match to TRBD1 (6 bases). Trimming cost V 10 bases and J 7 bases, with 16 bases left between them. Germline-derived CDR1 and CDR2 are WSHSY and SAAADI. The CDR3 covers 13 residues.

The chain links TRBV11-2 to TRBJ1-4; no firm D call. Germline CDR1 is SGHAT and CDR2 is FQNNGV. Trimming shortened V by 5 bases and J by 0 bases, and 10 bases separated the two germline ends. This CDR3 has 15 amino acids. In DNA, the CDR3 is TGTGCCAGCAGCCAAGTTGTAACAACTAATGAAAAACTGTTTTTT. Translation: CASSQVVTTNEKLFF.

The rearrangement uses TRBV9 and TRBJ1-4; D is unresolved. The V and J ends lost 0 bases and 5 bases respectively, with 14 bases between them. Germline V gene data show CDR1 as SGDLS and CDR2 as YYNGEE. The CDR3 is 16 amino acids. The CDR3 DNA follows: TGTGCCAGCAGCGTAGCTACTTCCCTGGGGAATGAAAAACTGTTTTTT. Translated, it gives CASSVATSLGNEKLFF.

This chain joins TRBV7-6 and TRBJ2-1; 14 bases are shared with TRBD2. The length of the CDR3 is 15 residues. V lost 4 bases, J lost 9 bases, and 5 bases stayed unmatched. Germline CDR1 reads SGHVS; CDR2 reads FNYEAQ. The CDR3 sequence: CASSSGTSGGSEQFF. The CDR3 DNA is TGTGCCAGCAGCTCAGGGACTAGCGGGGGAAGTGAGCAGTTCTTC. The whole variable domain, filled in from reference TRBV7-6 and TRBJ2-1, reads GAGVSQSPRYKVTKRGQDVALRCDPISGHVSLYWYRQALGQGPEFLTYFNYEAQQDKSGLPNDRFSAERPEGSISTLTIQRTEQRDSAMYRCASSSGTSGGSEQFFGPGTRLTVL.

The CDR3 DNA reads as TGTGCCAGCAGCCCAGCCAGCGGGGGGGCCTTCAACAATGAGCAGTTCTTC. This codes for CASSPASGGAFNNEQFF. The rearrangement joins TRBV11-2 to TRBJ2-1; 10 nucleotides line up with TRBD2. V dropped 5 bases and J dropped 5; count of bases not matched to a gene: 12. This CDR3 region has 17 residues. The germline V gene encodes CDR1 SGHAT and CDR2 FQNNGV. Combining the CDR3 with reference TRBV11-2 and TRBJ2-1 gives the whole variable domain EAGVAQSPRYKIIEKRQSVAFWCNPISGHATLYWYQQILGQGPKLLIQFQNNGVVDDSQLPKDRFSAERLKGVDSTLKIQPAKLEDSAVYLCASSPASGGAFNNEQFFGPGTRLTVL.

Here the CDR3 DNA reads TGTGCCACCAGCGGGGGACTAGCGGCGGGGCGCGAGCAGTACTTC. This translates into CATSGGLAAGREQYF. The J gene is TRBJ2-7, the V gene TRBV15, with 11 bases that match TRBD2. From germline, CDR1 is LNHNV and CDR2 YYDKDF (reference sequence). The V gene end was trimmed by 5 bases and the J gene end by 6 bases; junction bases not matched to a gene: 9. The CDR3 contains 15 residues.

This clone was detected only once. The chain links TRBV2 to TRBJ1-1, with D perhaps matching TRBD1 (6 bases). Germline CDR1 and CDR2: SNHLY and FYNNEI. This CDR3 has 15 amino acids. Between the trimmed V and J ends, which lost 3 bases and 4 bases, there was a span of 15 bases. The DNA for the CDR3 is TGTGCCAGCAGTGAGCTAGGGGGGTGGTCCACTGAAGCTTTCTTT. Its translation is CASSELGGWSTEAFF.

The chain combines TRBV7-2 with TRBJ2-3; D is unclear. CDR1 SGHTA and CDR2 FQGNSA come from the germline V gene. This CDR3 region has 13 residues. Trimming stripped 5 bases from V and 4 bases from J, with 10 bases between. The CDR3: CASSPSRADTQYF. In DNA form, the CDR3 reads TGTGCCAGCAGCCCTAGTCGGGCAGATACGCAGTATTTT.

This chain uses TRBV4-3 with TRBJ1-3; 8 positions agree with TRBD1. V was clipped by 0 bases and J by 2 bases; unmatched bases: 0. This CDR3 has 15 residues. CDR1 and CDR2 from the germline V gene are LGHNA and YSLEER. CDR3 in amino acids: CASSQEDRAGNTIYF. The DNA for the CDR3 is TGCGCCAGCAGCCAAGAGGACAGGGCTGGAAACACCATATATTTT.